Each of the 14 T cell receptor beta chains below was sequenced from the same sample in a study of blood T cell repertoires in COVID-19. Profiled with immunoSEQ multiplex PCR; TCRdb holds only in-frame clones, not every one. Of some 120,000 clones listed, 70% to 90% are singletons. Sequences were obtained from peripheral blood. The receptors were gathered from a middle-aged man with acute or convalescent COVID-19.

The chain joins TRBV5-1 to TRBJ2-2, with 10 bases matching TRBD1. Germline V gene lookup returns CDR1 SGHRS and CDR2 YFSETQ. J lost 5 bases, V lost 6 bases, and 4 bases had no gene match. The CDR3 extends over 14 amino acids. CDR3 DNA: TGCGCCAGCACCTGGACAGGGGGGACCGGGGAGCTGTTTTTT. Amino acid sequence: CASTWTGGTGELFF. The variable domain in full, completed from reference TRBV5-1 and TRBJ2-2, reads KAGVTQTPRYLIKTRGQQVTLSCSPISGHRSVSWYQQTPGQGLQFLFEYFSETQRNKGNFPGRFSGRQFSNSRSEMNVSTLELGDSALYLCASTWTGGTGELFFGEGSRLTVL.

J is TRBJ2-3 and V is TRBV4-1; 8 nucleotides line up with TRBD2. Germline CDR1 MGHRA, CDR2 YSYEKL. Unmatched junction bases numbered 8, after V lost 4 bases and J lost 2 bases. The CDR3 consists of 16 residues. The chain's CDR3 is CASSPLLAGFTDTQYF. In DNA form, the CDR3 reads TGCGCCAGCAGCCCGTTGCTAGCGGGCTTCACAGATACGCAGTATTTT.

The CDR3 bases are TGTGCCAGTAGCGGGAGTCCGCCCTACGAGCAGTACTTC. Residues: CASSGSPPYEQYF. J is TRBJ2-7 and V is TRBV2, with 9 bases matching TRBD2. This CDR3 has 13 amino acids. With 9 bases clipped from V and 2 bases from J, the junction kept 5 bases outside the gene matches. Germline CDR1 reads SNHLY; CDR2 reads FYNNEI.

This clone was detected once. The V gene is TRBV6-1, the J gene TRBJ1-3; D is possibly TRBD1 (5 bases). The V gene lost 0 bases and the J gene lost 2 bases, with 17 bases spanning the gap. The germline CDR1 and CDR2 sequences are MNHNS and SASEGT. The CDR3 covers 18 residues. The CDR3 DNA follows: TGTGCCAGCAGTGAAGCGACGGGAGCGGGGGGTGCTGGAAACACCATATATTTT. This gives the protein CASSEATGAGGAGNTIYF.

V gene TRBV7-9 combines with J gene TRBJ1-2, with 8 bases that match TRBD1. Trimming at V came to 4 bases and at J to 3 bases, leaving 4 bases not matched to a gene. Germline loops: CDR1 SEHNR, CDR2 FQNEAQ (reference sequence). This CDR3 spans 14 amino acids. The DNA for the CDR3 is TGTGCCAGCAGCTCCGGACAGGGCGACTATGGCTACACCTTC. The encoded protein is CASSSGQGDYGYTF.

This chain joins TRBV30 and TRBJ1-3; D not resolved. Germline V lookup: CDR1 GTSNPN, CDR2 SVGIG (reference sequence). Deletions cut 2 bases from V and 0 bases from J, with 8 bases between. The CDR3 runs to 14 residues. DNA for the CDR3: TGTGCCTGGAGTCACAGCAGCTCTGGAAACACCATATATTTT. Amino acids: CAWSHSSSGNTIYF.

CDR3 DNA: TGTGCCAGCAGCATTCAAGGGCTAGCGGGACCCGGGTCGAACGAGCAGTACTTC. Residues: CASSIQGLAGPGSNEQYF. The rearrangement joins TRBV9 to TRBJ2-7, with 9 bases lining up with TRBD2. The trim removed 4 bases at V and 5 bases at J, leaving 19 bases unmatched. This CDR3 is built from 18 residues. In germline, CDR1 is SGDLS, CDR2 YYNGEE.

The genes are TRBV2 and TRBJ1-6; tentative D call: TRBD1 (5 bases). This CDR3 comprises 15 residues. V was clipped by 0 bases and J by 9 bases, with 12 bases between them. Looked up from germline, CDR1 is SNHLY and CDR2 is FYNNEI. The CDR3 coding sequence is TGTGCCAGCAGTGAAGCGCTTCGCGGGGCTTCACCCCTCCACTTT. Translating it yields CASSEALRGASPLHF.

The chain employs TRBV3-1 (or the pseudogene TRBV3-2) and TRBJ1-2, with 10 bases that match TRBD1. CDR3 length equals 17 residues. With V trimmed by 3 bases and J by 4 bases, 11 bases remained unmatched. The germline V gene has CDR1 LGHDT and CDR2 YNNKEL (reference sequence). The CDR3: CASSQAFDRGLSYGYTF. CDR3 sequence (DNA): TGTGCCAGCAGCCAGGCCTTTGACAGGGGGCTCAGCTATGGCTACACCTTC.

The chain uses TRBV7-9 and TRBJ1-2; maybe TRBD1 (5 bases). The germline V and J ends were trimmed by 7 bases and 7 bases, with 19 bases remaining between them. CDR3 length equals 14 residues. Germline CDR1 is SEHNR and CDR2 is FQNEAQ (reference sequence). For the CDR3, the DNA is TGTGCCAGCACTAGGGACTCCCGTATCGTTGGCTACACCTTC. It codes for CASTRDSRIVGYTF.

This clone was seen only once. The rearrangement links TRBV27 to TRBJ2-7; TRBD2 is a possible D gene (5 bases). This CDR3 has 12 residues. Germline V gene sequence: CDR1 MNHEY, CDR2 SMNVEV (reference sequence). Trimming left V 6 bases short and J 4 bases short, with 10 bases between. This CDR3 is CASRVERYEQYF. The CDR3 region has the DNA TGTGCCAGCAGAGTCGAGCGGTACGAGCAGTACTTC.

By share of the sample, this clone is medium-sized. The CDR3 DNA reads TGTGCCAGCAGTTATTACGGGGGAGCTTTCTTT. Protein sequence: CASSYYGGAFF. The J gene is TRBJ1-1, the V gene TRBV6-5; TRBD1 might be the D (5 bases). Deletions cut 3 bases from V and 10 bases from J, with 9 bases between. The V gene's germline CDR1 is MNHEY and CDR2 SVGAGI. The CDR3 runs 11 residues.

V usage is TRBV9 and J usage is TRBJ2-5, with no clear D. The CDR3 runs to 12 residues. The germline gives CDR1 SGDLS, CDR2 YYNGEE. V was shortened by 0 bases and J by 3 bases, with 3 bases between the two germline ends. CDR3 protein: CASSVAEETQYF. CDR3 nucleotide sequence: TGTGCCAGCAGCGTAGCGGAAGAGACCCAGTACTTC.

The chain's CDR3 is CASSQEGGVRYGYTF. CDR3 coding DNA: TGTGCCAGCAGCCAAGAGGGGGGGGTACGCTATGGCTACACCTTC. The V gene is TRBV3-1 (or the pseudogene TRBV3-2), the J gene TRBJ1-2; TRBD1 might be the D (5 bases). V was cut by 0 bases and J by 4 bases, with 12 bases left in between. The CDR3 is made up of 15 amino acids. The germline gives CDR1 LGHDT, CDR2 YNNKEL (reference sequence).